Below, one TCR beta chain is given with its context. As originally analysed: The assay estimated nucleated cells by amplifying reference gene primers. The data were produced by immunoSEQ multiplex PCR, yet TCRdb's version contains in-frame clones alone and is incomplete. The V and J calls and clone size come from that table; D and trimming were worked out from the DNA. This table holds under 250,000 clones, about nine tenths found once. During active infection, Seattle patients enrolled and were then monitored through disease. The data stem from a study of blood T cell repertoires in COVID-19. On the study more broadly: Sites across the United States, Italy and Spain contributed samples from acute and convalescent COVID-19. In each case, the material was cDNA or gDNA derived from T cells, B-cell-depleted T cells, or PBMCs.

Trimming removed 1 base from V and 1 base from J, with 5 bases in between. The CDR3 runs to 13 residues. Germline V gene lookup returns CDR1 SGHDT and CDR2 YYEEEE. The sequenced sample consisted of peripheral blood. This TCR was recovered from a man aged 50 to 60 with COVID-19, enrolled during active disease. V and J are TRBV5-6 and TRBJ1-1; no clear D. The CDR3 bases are TGTGCCAGCAGCTTGCGGGGGAACACTGAAGCTTTCTTT. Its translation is CASSLRGNTEAFF.